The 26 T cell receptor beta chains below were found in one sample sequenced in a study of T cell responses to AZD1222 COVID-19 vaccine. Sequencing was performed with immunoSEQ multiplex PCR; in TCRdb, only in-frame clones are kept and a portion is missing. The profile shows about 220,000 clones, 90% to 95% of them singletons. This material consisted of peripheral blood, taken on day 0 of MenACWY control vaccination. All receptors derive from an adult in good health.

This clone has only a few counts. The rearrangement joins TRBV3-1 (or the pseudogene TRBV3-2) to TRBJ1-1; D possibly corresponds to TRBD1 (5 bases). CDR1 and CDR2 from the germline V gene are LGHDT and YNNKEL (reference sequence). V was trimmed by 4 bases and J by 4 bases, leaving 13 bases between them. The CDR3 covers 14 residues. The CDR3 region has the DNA TGTGCCAGCAGCCTAACGGGACGGTTCACTGAAGCTTTCTTT. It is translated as CASSLTGRFTEAFF.

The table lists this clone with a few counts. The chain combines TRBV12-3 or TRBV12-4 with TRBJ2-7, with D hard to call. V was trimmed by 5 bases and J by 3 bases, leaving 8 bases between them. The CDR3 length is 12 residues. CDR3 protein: CASSSLGYEQYF. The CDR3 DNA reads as TGTGCCAGCAGTAGTCTCGGCTACGAGCAGTACTTC.

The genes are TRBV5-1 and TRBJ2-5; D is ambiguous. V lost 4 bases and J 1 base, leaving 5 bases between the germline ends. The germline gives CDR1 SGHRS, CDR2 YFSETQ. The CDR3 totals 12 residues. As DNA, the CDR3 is TGCGCCAGCAGCCCCTCCCAAGAGACCCAGTACTTC. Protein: CASSPSQETQYF.

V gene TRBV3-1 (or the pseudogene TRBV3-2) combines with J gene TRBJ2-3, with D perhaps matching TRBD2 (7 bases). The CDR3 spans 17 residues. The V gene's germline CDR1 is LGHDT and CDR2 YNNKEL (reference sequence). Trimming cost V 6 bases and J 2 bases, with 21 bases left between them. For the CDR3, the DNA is TGTGCCAGCAGTGACCAAGAGGGGGGGCCGGCCACAGATACGCAGTATTTT. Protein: CASSDQEGGPATDTQYF.

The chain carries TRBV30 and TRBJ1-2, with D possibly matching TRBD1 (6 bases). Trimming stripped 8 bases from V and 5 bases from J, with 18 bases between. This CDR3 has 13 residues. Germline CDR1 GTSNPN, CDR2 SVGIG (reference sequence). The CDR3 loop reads CAGNTGTFYGYTF. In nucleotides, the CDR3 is TGTGCCGGAAACACCGGGACATTTTATGGCTACACCTTC.

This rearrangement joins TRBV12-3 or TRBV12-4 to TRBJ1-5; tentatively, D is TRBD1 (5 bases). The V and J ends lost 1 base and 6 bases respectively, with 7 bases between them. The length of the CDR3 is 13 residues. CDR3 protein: CASSLVGTQPQHF. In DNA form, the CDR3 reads TGTGCCAGCAGTTTAGTCGGGACTCAGCCCCAGCATTTT.

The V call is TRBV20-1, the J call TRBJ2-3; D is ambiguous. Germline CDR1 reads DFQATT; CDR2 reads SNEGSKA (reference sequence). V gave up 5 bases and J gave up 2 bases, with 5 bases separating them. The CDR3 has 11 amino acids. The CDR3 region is CSAGDTDTQYF. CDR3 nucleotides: TGCAGTGCTGGTGACACAGATACGCAGTATTTT.

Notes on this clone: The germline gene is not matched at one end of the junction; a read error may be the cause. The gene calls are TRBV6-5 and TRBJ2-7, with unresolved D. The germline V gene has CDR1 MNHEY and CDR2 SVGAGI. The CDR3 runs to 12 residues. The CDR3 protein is CASIYGRYEQYF. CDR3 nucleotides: TGTGCCAGCATTTACGGTCGCTACGAGCAGTACTTC.

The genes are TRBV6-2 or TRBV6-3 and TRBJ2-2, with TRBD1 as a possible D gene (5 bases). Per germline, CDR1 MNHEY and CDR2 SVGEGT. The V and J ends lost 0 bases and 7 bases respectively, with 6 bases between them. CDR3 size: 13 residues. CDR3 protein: CASSYSGHGELFF. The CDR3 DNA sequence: TGTGCCAGCAGTTACTCGGGGCACGGGGAGCTGTTTTTT.

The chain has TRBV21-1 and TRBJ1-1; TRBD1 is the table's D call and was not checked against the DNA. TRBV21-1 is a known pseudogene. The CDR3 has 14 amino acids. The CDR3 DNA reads TGTGCCAGCAGCAAAGGGGGGCCGAACACTGAAGCTTTCTTT. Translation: CASSKGGPNTEAFF.

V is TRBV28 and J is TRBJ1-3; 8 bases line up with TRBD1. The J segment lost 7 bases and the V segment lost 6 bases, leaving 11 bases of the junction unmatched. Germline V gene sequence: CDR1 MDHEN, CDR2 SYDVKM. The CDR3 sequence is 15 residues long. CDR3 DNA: TGTGCCAGCAGATTGGCCGGACAGGGAGGGAACACCATATATTTT. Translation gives CASRLAGQGGNTIYF.

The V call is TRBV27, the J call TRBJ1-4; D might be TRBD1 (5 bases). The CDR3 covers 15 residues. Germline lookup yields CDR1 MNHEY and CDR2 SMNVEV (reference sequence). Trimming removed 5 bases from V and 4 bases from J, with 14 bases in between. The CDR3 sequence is CASSPPGGNNEKLFF. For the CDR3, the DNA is TGTGCCAGCAGTCCCCCGGGGGGAAATAATGAAAAACTGTTTTTT.

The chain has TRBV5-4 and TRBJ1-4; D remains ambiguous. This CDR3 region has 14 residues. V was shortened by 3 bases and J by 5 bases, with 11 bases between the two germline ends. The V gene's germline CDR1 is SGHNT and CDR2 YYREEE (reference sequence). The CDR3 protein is CASSSDSNNEKLFF. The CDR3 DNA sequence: TGTGCCAGCAGCTCGGACTCAAACAATGAAAAACTGTTTTTT. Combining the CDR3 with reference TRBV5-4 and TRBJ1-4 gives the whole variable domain ETGVTQSPTHLIKTRGQQVTLRCSSQSGHNTVSWYQQALGQGPQFIFQYYREEENGRGNFPPRFSGLQFPNYSSELNVNALELDDSALYLCASSSDSNNEKLFFGSGTQLSVL.

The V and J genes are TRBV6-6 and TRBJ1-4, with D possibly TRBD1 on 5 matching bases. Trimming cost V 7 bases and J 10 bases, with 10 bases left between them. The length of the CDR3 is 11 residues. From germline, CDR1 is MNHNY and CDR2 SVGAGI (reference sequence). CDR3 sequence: CASTLGGKLFF. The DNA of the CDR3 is TGTGCCAGCACCCTCGGGGGAAAACTGTTTTTT.

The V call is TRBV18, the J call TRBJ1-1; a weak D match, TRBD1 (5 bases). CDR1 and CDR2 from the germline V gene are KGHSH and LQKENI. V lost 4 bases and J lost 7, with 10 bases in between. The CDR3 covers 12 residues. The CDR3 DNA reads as TGTGCCAGCTCACTTTCAGGGAATGAAGCTTTCTTT. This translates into CASSLSGNEAFF.

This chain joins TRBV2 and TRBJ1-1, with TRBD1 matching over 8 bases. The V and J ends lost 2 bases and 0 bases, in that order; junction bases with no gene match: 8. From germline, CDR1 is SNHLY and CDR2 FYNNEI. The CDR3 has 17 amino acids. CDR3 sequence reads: CASSERGRGQLNTEAFF. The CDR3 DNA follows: TGTGCCAGCAGTGAAAGAGGCAGGGGGCAGTTGAACACTGAAGCTTTCTTT.

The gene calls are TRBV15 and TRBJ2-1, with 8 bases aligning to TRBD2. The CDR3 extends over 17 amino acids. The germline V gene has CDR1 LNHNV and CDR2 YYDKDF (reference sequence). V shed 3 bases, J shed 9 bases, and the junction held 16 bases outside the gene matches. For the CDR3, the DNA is TGTGCCACCAGCAGTTTATCTGGACTAGCAATGTTTGGTGAGCAGTTCTTC. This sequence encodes CATSSLSGLAMFGEQFF.

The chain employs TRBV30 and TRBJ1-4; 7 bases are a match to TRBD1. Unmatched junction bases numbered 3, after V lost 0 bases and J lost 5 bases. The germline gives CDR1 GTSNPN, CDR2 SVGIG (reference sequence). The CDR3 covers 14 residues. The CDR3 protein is CAWSVQQGNEKLFF. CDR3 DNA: TGTGCCTGGAGTGTACAACAGGGGAATGAAAAACTGTTTTTT.

The CDR3 DNA reads TGTGCCAGCAGCTTAGAGGGTGACTATGGCTACACCTTC. Its protein is CASSLEGDYGYTF. The chain joins TRBV7-8 to TRBJ1-2; D is unclear. Looked up from germline, CDR1 is SGHVS and CDR2 is FQNEAQ. This CDR3 region has 13 residues. Deletions cut 1 base from V and 3 bases from J, with 6 bases between.

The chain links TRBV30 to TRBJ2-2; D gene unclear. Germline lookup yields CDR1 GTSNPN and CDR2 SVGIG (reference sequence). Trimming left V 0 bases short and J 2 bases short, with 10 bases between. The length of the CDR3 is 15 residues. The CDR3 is CAWSVRASNTGELFF. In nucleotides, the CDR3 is TGTGCCTGGAGTGTACGGGCTTCTAACACCGGGGAGCTGTTTTTT. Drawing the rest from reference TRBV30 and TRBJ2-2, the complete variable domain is SQTIHQWPATLVQPVGSPLSLECTVEGTSNPNLYWYRQAAGRGLQLLFYSVGIGQISSEVPQNLSASRPQDRQFILSSKKLLLSDSGFYLCAWSVRASNTGELFFGEGSRLTVL.

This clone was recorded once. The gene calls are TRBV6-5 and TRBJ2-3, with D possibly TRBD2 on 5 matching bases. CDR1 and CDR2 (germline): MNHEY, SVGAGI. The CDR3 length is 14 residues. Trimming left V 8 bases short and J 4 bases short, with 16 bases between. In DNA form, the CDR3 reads TGTGCCAGCTCGCCGGACTCAGTGGCAGATACGCAGTATTTT. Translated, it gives CASSPDSVADTQYF.

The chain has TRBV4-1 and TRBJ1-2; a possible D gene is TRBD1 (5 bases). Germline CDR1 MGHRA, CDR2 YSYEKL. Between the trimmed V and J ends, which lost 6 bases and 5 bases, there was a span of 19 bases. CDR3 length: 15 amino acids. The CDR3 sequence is CASRRGHGLGYGYTF. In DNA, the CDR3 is TGCGCCAGCAGAAGAGGACACGGTCTGGGGTATGGCTACACCTTC.

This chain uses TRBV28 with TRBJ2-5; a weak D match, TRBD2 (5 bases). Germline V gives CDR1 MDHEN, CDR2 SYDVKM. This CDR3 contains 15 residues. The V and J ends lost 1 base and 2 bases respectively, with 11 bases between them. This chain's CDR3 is CASSLSGVQQETQYF. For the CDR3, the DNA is TGTGCCAGCAGTTTATCCGGGGTACAACAAGAGACCCAGTACTTC. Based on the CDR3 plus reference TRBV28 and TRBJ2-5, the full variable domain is DVKVTQSSRYLVKRTGEKVFLECVQDMDHENMFWYRQDPGLGLRLIYFSYDVKMKEKGDIPEGYSVSREKKERFSLILESASTNQTSMYLCASSLSGVQQETQYFGPGTRLLVL.

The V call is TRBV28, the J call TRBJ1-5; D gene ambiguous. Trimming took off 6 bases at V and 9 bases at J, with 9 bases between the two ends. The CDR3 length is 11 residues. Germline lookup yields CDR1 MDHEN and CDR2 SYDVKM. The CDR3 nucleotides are TGTGCCAGCAGCCTTGCGGCGCCCCAGCATTTT. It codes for CASSLAAPQHF. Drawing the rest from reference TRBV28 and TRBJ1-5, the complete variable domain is DVKVTQSSRYLVKRTGEKVFLECVQDMDHENMFWYRQDPGLGLRLIYFSYDVKMKEKGDIPEGYSVSREKKERFSLILESASTNQTSMYLCASSLAAPQHFGDGTRLSIL.

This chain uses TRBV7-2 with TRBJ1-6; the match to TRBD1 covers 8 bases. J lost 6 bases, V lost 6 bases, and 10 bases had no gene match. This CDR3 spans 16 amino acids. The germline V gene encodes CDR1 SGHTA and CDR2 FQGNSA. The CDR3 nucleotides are TGTGCCAGCAGACCAGGGGGCGGGATGTCTAATTCACCCCTCCACTTT. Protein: CASRPGGGMSNSPLHF.

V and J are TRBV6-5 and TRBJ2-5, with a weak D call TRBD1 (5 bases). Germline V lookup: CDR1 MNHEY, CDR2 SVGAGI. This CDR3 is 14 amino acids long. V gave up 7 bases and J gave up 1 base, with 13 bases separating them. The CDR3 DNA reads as TGTGCCAGCACATTAGGGGCTACCCAAGAGACCCAGTACTTC. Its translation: CASTLGATQETQYF.